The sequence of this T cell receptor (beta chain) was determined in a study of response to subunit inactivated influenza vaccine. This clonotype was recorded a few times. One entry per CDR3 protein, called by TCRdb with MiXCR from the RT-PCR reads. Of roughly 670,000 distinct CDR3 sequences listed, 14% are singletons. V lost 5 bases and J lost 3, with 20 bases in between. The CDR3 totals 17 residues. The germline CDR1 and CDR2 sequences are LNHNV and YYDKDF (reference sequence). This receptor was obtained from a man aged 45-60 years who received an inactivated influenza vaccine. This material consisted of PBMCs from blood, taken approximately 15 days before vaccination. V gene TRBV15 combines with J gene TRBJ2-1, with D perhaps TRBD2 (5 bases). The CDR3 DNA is TGTGCCACCAGCCTCCGGATTCGGGAATCTTTCTACAATGAGCAGTTCTTC. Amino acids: CATSLRIRESFYNEQFF.